A selection of T cell receptor beta chains follows, all from one sample in a study of cytomegalovirus exposure and HLA in healthy donors. The repertoire was sequenced with immunoSEQ multiplex PCR; TCRdb's copy has only in-frame clones and lacks some. The sample lists about 150,000 clones, 60% to 80% occurring once. Sequencing was performed on PBMCs. The receptors were gathered from a woman between 35 and 50 years old in good health and CMV-seropositive. The CDR3 runs from the conserved cysteine through the conserved F or W. Each record gives: D gene, clone size, V gene, J gene, CDR3 protein, CDR3 DNA. A D gene is named only where the DNA matches it firmly. Size tells how often a clone was seen (once, few, many) or the class of an expanded clone, and some rows leave it out.

>NA|NA|TRBV5-3|TRBJ1-6
CARSAGGTGGSPLHF
TGTGCCAGAAGCGCCGGTGGGACCGGGGGTTCACCCCTCCACTTT
>NA|NA|TRBV5-6|TRBJ2-5
CASSLVLGETQYF
TGTGCCAGCAGCTTGGTACTAGGAGAGACCCAGTACTTC
>NA|NA|TRBV5-4|TRBJ1-5
CASSPGPSNQPQHF
TGTGCCAGCAGCCCCGGTCCTAGCAATCAGCCCCAGCATTTT
>TRBD1|NA|TRBV19|TRBJ1-3
CATSTGYSGNTIYF
TGTGCCACTTCGACAGGGTACTCTGGAAACACCATATATTTT
>TRBD2|NA|TRBV7-2|TRBJ2-3
CASSWLAGRSDTQYF
TGTGCCAGCAGCTGGTTAGCGGGGCGCTCAGATACGCAGTATTTT
>TRBD2|few|TRBV28|TRBJ2-3
CASSGQAGDDTDTQYF
TGTGCCAGCAGTGGCCAGGCGGGGGACGACACAGATACGCAGTATTTT
>NA|NA|TRBV7-3|TRBJ1-2
CASSQTGGDSSNYGYTF
TGTGCCAGCAGCCAAACGGGGGGGGATAGCTCCAACTATGGCTACACCTTC
>NA|NA|TRBV7-3|TRBJ2-3
CASSSLTDTQYF
TGTGCCAGCAGCTCACTCACAGATACGCAGTATTTT
>TRBD2|NA|TRBV29-1|TRBJ2-7
CSVETSGAGPVQYF
TGCAGCGTTGAGACTAGCGGGGCCGGACCCGTGCAGTACTTC
>TRBD1|few|TRBV19|TRBJ1-2
CASSTGQGRHYGYTF
TGTGCCAGTAGTACCGGACAGGGAAGGCACTATGGCTACACCTTC
>NA|NA|TRBV7-9|TRBJ1-3
CASSSDGNAGNTIYF
TGTGCCAGCAGCTCGGACGGGAATGCTGGAAACACCATATATTTT
>TRBD1|NA|TRBV9|TRBJ1-6
CASSGQGASNSPLHF
TGTGCCAGCAGCGGACAGGGGGCGTCGAATTCACCCCTCCACTTT
>NA|NA|TRBV19|TRBJ1-1
CASSIGGSTEAFF
TGTGCCAGTAGTATAGGCGGGTCCACTGAAGCTTTCTTT
>TRBD1|NA|TRBV6-6|TRBJ1-5
CASGDRAYQPQHF
TGTGCCAGCGGAGACAGGGCCTATCAGCCCCAGCATTTT
>NA|NA|TRBV4-1|TRBJ1-1
CASSQREGTEAFF
TGCGCCAGCAGCCAACGGGAGGGGACTGAAGCTTTCTTT
>NA|NA|TRBV10-3|TRBJ1-5
CAISERDQDSPQHF
TGTGCCATCAGTGAGCGGGATCAGGATTCGCCCCAGCATTTT
>TRBD2|NA|TRBV19|TRBJ2-1
CASSIRGGSYNEQFF
TGTGCCAGTAGTATACGGGGGGGTTCTTACAATGAGCAGTTCTTC
>NA|once|TRBV7-9|TRBJ1-2
CASSLQTLGYTF
TGTGCCAGCAGCCTGCAGACACTCGGCTACACCTTC
>TRBD1|few|TRBV11-2|TRBJ2-1
CASSFPWWDRTDYNEQFF
TGTGCCAGCAGCTTCCCCTGGTGGGACAGGACAGATTACAATGAGCAGTTCTTC
>NA|NA|TRBV4-2|TRBJ2-7
CASSQASGRTEQYF
TGTGCCAGCAGCCAAGCCAGTGGGAGGACCGAGCAGTACTTC
>NA|NA|TRBV7-2|TRBJ1-6
CASSQRAALNNSPLHF
TGTGCCAGCAGCCAGCGGGCGGCTTTGAATAATTCACCCCTCCACTTT
>NA|NA|TRBV2|TRBJ1-6
CASRAGVPPLHF
TGTGCCAGCAGGGCAGGGGTACCACCCCTCCACTTT
>NA|NA|TRBV30|TRBJ2-2
CAWSVQGSGELFF
TGTGCCTGGAGTGTACAGGGTTCCGGGGAGCTGTTTTTT
>TRBD1|NA|TRBV4-1|TRBJ2-7
CASSQVYRDRVYEQYF
TGCGCCAGCAGCCAAGTTTACCGGGACAGGGTTTACGAGCAGTACTTC
>TRBD1|NA|TRBV5-1|TRBJ1-1
CASSGQVNTEAFF
TGCGCCAGCAGCGGACAGGTGAACACTGAAGCTTTCTTT
>NA|NA|TRBV11-2|TRBJ2-7
CASSLVAAGAAYEQYF
TGTGCCAGCAGCTTAGTGGCGGCGGGGGCCGCCTACGAGCAGTACTTC
>NA|NA|TRBV19|TRBJ2-7
CASSIGTRTYEQYF
TGTGCCAGTAGTATAGGGACAAGAACCTACGAGCAGTACTTC
>TRBD2|NA|TRBV5-1|TRBJ2-1
CASSEPSGPTYNEQFF
TGCGCCAGCAGCGAACCTAGCGGACCAACATACAATGAGCAGTTCTTC
>NA|few|TRBV10-1|TRBJ2-1
CASSVGVNNEQFF
TGCGCCAGCAGTGTAGGAGTGAACAATGAGCAGTTCTTC
>NA|NA|TRBV28|TRBJ1-1
CASSLQGSTEAFF
TGTGCCAGCAGTTTACAGGGCTCCACTGAAGCTTTCTTT
>TRBD1|NA|TRBV11-3|TRBJ2-3
CASSRTGVSTDTQYF
TGTGCCAGCAGCCGGACAGGGGTTAGCACAGATACGCAGTATTTT
>NA|NA|TRBV5-6|TRBJ2-7
CASSFVVGTREQYF
TGTGCCAGCAGCTTCGTTGTTGGGACTCGGGAGCAGTACTTC
>TRBD1|NA|TRBV28|TRBJ1-1
CASSLMGGTGNTEAFF
TGTGCCAGCAGTTTGATGGGGGGGACAGGGAACACTGAAGCTTTCTTT
>NA|NA|TRBV6-6|TRBJ1-1
CASKAREPVNTEAFF
TGTGCCAGCAAGGCGAGGGAGCCCGTGAACACTGAAGCTTTCTTT
>NA|NA|TRBV18|TRBJ1-4
CASSPLVGEKLFF
TGTGCCAGCTCACCTCTGGTGGGCGAAAAACTGTTTTTT
>NA|NA|TRBV7-9|TRBJ1-2
CASSLAVGDYGYTF
TGTGCCAGCAGCTTAGCGGTTGGAGACTATGGCTACACCTTC
>TRBD2|NA|TRBV18|TRBJ2-7
CASSQDRAGGWPYF
TGTGCCAGCTCACAAGATCGAGCGGGGGGTTGGCCGTACTTC
>NA|few|TRBV7-2|TRBJ1-5
CASSRVGLNVNQPQHF
TGTGCCAGCAGCCGGGTGGGTTTGAACGTCAATCAGCCCCAGCATTTT
>NA|NA|TRBV25-1|TRBJ1-2
CASSESGAGESRGYTF
TGTGCCAGCAGTGAATCTGGGGCAGGGGAGTCCCGAGGCTACACCTTC
>TRBD1|NA|TRBV19|TRBJ2-7
CASSGQGASYEQYF
TGTGCCAGTAGTGGACAGGGCGCTTCCTACGAGCAGTACTTC
>NA|few|TRBV4-2|TRBJ2-1
CASSQEGDTSYNEQFF
TGTGCCAGCAGCCAAGAGGGAGATACGTCCTACAATGAGCAGTTCTTC
>NA|few|TRBV28|TRBJ2-7
CASSLEDTYEQYF
TGTGCCAGCAGTTTAGAGGACACCTACGAGCAGTACTTC
>NA|NA|TRBV18|TRBJ2-3
CASSPPLRRGGRTTDTQYF
TGTGCCAGCTCACCACCGTTGAGGCGTGGGGGGAGGACCACAGATACGCAGTATTTT
>NA|NA|TRBV7-9|TRBJ2-7
CASSFRVNYEQYF
TGTGCCAGCAGCTTCAGGGTAAACTACGAGCAGTACTTC
>NA|few|TRBV5-6|TRBJ2-5
CASSLRGYRQETQYF
TGTGCCAGCAGCTTGCGGGGTTACCGCCAAGAGACCCAGTACTTC
>TRBD2|NA|TRBV6-1|TRBJ2-7
CASSAPAGPYEQYF
TGTGCCAGCAGTGCCCCAGCGGGACCCTACGAGCAGTACTTC
>TRBD1|NA|TRBV15|TRBJ1-1
CATSREGRGLNTEAFF
TGTGCCACCAGCAGGGAAGGCAGGGGGCTGAACACTGAAGCTTTCTTT
>NA|NA|TRBV7-2|TRBJ2-6
CASSLRGSGANVLTF
TGTGCCAGCAGCTTAAGGGGTTCTGGGGCCAACGTCCTGACTTTC
>TRBD2|NA|TRBV9|TRBJ2-7
CASSVGLAGDSYEQYF
TGTGCCAGCAGCGTAGGACTAGCGGGGGACTCCTACGAGCAGTACTTC
>NA|NA|TRBV11-3|TRBJ2-5
CASSSGETQYF
TGTGCCAGCAGCTCGGGAGAGACCCAGTACTTC
>NA|few|TRBV5-1|TRBJ2-1
CASSLAGGRSYNEQFF
TGCGCCAGCAGCTTGGCCGGAGGACGCTCCTACAATGAGCAGTTCTTC
>TRBD1|NA|TRBV30|TRBJ2-2
CAWTREWTGGSGELFF
TGTGCCTGGACCCGCGAATGGACAGGGGGGTCCGGGGAGCTGTTTTTT
>TRBD1|NA|TRBV15|TRBJ2-7
CATSRDPGGYEQYF
TGTGCCACCAGCAGAGATCCAGGGGGCTACGAGCAGTACTTC